A single sample is the source of the 23 T cell receptor beta chains below, sequenced in a study of cytomegalovirus exposure and HLA in healthy donors. The study ran its PCR with 60 Vbeta and 13 Jbeta primers. Assay: immunoSEQ multiplex PCR; the TCRdb copy retains only in-frame clones and omits some. This table holds approximately 100,000 clones, 82% found once. The sequencing sample was made of PBMCs. These receptors all come from a man aged 50 to 59 in good health and CMV-seronegative.

This rearrangement joins TRBV15 to TRBJ2-5, with 8 bases identical to TRBD1. Trimming removed 5 bases from V and 2 bases from J; junction bases left unmatched: 13. The germline V gene encodes CDR1 LNHNV and CDR2 YYDKDF (reference sequence). The CDR3 is 17 residues long. CDR3 bases: TGTGCCACCAGCCCAGGACGGGACAGGAAATCTCAAGAGACCCAGTACTTC. Protein product: CATSPGRDRKSQETQYF.

The chain is built from TRBV6-1 and TRBJ1-5; 8 positions agree with TRBD1. Looked up from germline, CDR1 is MNHNS and CDR2 is SASEGT. The CDR3 is 16 residues long. The J segment lost 9 bases and the V segment lost 0 bases, leaving 10 bases of the junction unmatched. As DNA, the CDR3 is TGTGCCAGCAGTGAAGCGCAGGGGGCGTGGGGATGGCCCCAGCATTTT. Translated: CASSEAQGAWGWPQHF.

The V call is TRBV5-4, the J call TRBJ2-3; no firm D call. With 0 bases removed from V and 1 base from J, the gap between germline ends came to 9 bases. CDR1 is SGHNT and CDR2 is YYREEE in the germline V gene (reference sequence). The CDR3 covers 15 residues. CDR3 coding DNA: TGTGCCAGCAGCTTGGACAGCATTCGCACAGATACGCAGTATTTT. Its protein product is CASSLDSIRTDTQYF.

This clone is a singleton in its sample. The gene calls are TRBV7-2 and TRBJ1-3, with D possibly matching TRBD1 (6 bases). Germline CDR1 is SGHTA and CDR2 is FQGNSA. The ends were cut back, 1 base at V and 5 bases at J, with 9 bases in the middle. This CDR3 is 14 amino acids long. For the CDR3, the DNA is TGTGCCAGCAGCTTAGTAGGGGGAAGAAACACCATATATTTT. It encodes CASSLVGGRNTIYF.

This chain links TRBV7-9 with TRBJ1-5; TRBD1 might be the D (6 bases). Germline lookup yields CDR1 SEHNR and CDR2 FQNEAQ (reference sequence). The CDR3 is 17 amino acids. V was trimmed by 1 base and J by 2 bases, leaving 15 bases between them. Here the CDR3 DNA reads TGTGCCAGCAGCTTAGAGTCAGGGGAGTTGGGCAATCAGCCCCAGCATTTT. Protein sequence: CASSLESGELGNQPQHF. Variable domain in full (rest from reference TRBV7-9 and TRBJ1-5): DTGVSQNPRHKITKRGQNVTFRCDPISEHNRLYWYRQTLGQGPEFLTYFQNEAQLEKSRLLSDRFSAERPKGSFSTLEIQRTEQGDSAMYLCASSLESGELGNQPQHFGDGTRLSIL.

The chain employs TRBV5-6 and TRBJ1-1; D is ambiguous. The germline V and J ends were trimmed by 3 bases and 1 base, with 13 bases remaining between them. This CDR3 comprises 15 residues. In germline, CDR1 is SGHDT, CDR2 YYEEEE. CDR3 nucleotide sequence: TGTGCCAGCAGCTCACGGAGGGTCCGGAACACTGAAGCTTTCTTT. Translated, it gives CASSSRRVRNTEAFF.

This rearrangement joins TRBV5-1 to TRBJ2-5; maybe TRBD1 (5 bases). The CDR3 has 14 amino acids. The germline CDR1 and CDR2 sequences are SGHRS and YFSETQ. Trimming left V 0 bases short and J 5 bases short, with 11 bases between. CDR3 coding DNA: TGCGCCAGCAGCTTGGGGTCAGGGTTGGAGACCCAGTACTTC. Translating gives CASSLGSGLETQYF.

The V gene is TRBV6-6, the J gene TRBJ2-1, with 9 bases identical to TRBD1. The trim removed 6 bases at V and 4 bases at J, leaving 10 bases unmatched. This CDR3 region has 16 residues. Germline assignment: CDR1 MNHNY and CDR2 SVGAGI (reference sequence). CDR3 residues: CASRPTGGSSYNEQFF. CDR3 nucleotide sequence: TGTGCCAGCAGACCCACAGGGGGCTCATCTTACAATGAGCAGTTCTTC.

This clone was counted between two and nine times. The chain couples TRBV18 to TRBJ2-2; 9 bases agree with TRBD2. Per the germline V gene, CDR1 is KGHSH and CDR2 is LQKENI. This CDR3 region has 16 residues. The V and J ends lost 4 bases and 6 bases, in that order; junction bases with no gene match: 9. The CDR3: CASSRPGLAGAGELFF. Written as DNA, the CDR3 is TGTGCCAGCTCACGTCCGGGACTAGCCGGGGCCGGGGAGCTGTTTTTT.

V gene TRBV11-2 combines with J gene TRBJ2-2, with D perhaps TRBD2 (6 bases). The CDR3 has 14 amino acids. Germline V lookup: CDR1 SGHAT, CDR2 FQNNGV. V was trimmed by 5 bases and J by 4 bases, leaving 11 bases between them. CDR3 sequence: CASSPTSFTGELFF. DNA for the CDR3: TGTGCCAGCAGCCCCACTAGCTTCACCGGGGAGCTGTTTTTT.

The CDR3 sequence: CASSLQGAGELFF. For the CDR3, the DNA is TGCGCCAGCAGCCTTCAGGGGGCCGGGGAGCTGTTTTTT. This chain uses TRBV5-1 with TRBJ2-2; 7 positions agree with TRBD1. The germline CDR1 and CDR2 sequences are SGHRS and YFSETQ. This CDR3 contains 13 residues. V gave up 4 bases and J gave up 6 bases; unmatched junction bases: 3.

This clone was observed a single time. V and J are TRBV7-2 and TRBJ2-5; maybe TRBD2 (6 bases). Trimming cost V 1 base and J 5 bases, with 8 bases left between them. CDR1 is SGHTA and CDR2 is FQGNSA in the germline V gene. This CDR3 region has 13 residues. CDR3 protein: CASSLVGGETQYF. CDR3 sequence (DNA): TGTGCCAGCAGCTTAGTTGGAGGGGAGACCCAGTACTTC.

V gene TRBV4-2 combines with J gene TRBJ1-1; D possibly corresponds to TRBD1 (5 bases). This CDR3 is built from 13 residues. Trimming took 1 base from V and 4 from J, leaving 7 bases between them. Germline V gives CDR1 LGHNA, CDR2 YNFKEQ. The CDR3 sequence: CASSQGGSTEAFF. The CDR3 nucleotides are TGTGCCAGCAGCCAAGGGGGCAGCACTGAAGCTTTCTTT.

This chain joins TRBV29-1 and TRBJ1-1; D ambiguous. The CDR3 runs 11 residues. Germline V lookup: CDR1 SQVTM, CDR2 ANQGSEA. Trimming cost V 5 bases and J 3 bases, with 7 bases left between them. CDR3 coding DNA: TGCAGCGTTCGGGGTTACACTGAAGCTTTCTTT. The encoded protein is CSVRGYTEAFF.

The chain joins TRBV27 to TRBJ1-6; D unclear. Germline assignment: CDR1 MNHEY and CDR2 SMNVEV (reference sequence). This CDR3 contains 14 residues. The V end lost 6 bases, the J end lost 8 bases, and 14 bases lay between the germline ends. The CDR3 reads CASRPLLSDSPLHF. The DNA for the CDR3 is TGTGCCAGCAGGCCCCTATTAAGTGATTCACCCCTCCACTTT.

J is TRBJ1-4 and V is TRBV29-1, with 9 bases lining up with TRBD1. V was clipped by 7 bases and J by 7 bases; unmatched bases: 10. The germline V gene encodes CDR1 SQVTM and CDR2 ANQGSEA. The CDR3 consists of 14 residues. DNA of the CDR3: TGCAGCGCCGCACCGGGACAGGGAGGTGAAAAACTGTTTTTT. It is translated as CSAAPGQGGEKLFF.

V and J are TRBV6-5 and TRBJ1-5; D might be TRBD1 (5 bases). This CDR3 region has 14 residues. CDR1 is MNHEY and CDR2 is SVGAGI in the germline V gene. V lost 2 bases and J 2 bases, leaving 7 bases between the germline ends. This CDR3 reads CASSYGGGNQPQHF. The CDR3 nucleotides are TGTGCCAGCAGTTACGGGGGGGGCAATCAGCCCCAGCATTTT.

V and J are TRBV18 and TRBJ2-7, with a tentative D call TRBD1 (7 bases). Deletions cut 2 bases from V and 6 bases from J, with 11 bases between. The CDR3 runs to 13 residues. Per the germline V gene, CDR1 is KGHSH and CDR2 is LQKENI. CDR3 in DNA: TGTGCCAGCTCACCAGTTCAGGGGGGCGAGCAGTACTTC. This sequence encodes CASSPVQGGEQYF.

This clone was seen once. V and J are TRBV5-8 and TRBJ1-2; the D is unclear. Germline CDR1 and CDR2: SGHTS and YDEGEE. V was shortened by 0 bases and J by 7 bases, with 16 bases between the two germline ends. The CDR3 covers 15 residues. This CDR3 reads CASSLGANPAGGYTF. The DNA for the CDR3 is TGTGCCAGCAGCTTGGGAGCAAACCCTGCTGGTGGCTACACCTTC.

CDR3 sequence (DNA): TGCGCCAGCAGCCAAGAGACGACTCGGGGTGGCTACACCTTC. Encoded protein: CASSQETTRGGYTF. V is TRBV4-1 and J is TRBJ1-2; D gene uncertain. Germline CDR1 is MGHRA and CDR2 is YSYEKL. Trimming pared 0 bases from V and 7 bases from J, leaving 12 bases between. The CDR3 sequence is 14 residues long.

The rearrangement joins TRBV18 to TRBJ1-2, with D unclear. Trimming pared 0 bases from V and 3 bases from J, leaving 11 bases between. This CDR3 has 15 amino acids. Germline V lookup: CDR1 KGHSH, CDR2 LQKENI. This CDR3 is CASSPPEGSDYGYTF. CDR3 sequence (DNA): TGTGCCAGCTCACCACCGGAGGGAAGCGACTATGGCTACACCTTC.

The chain links TRBV7-3 to TRBJ2-1; tentatively, D is TRBD1 (5 bases). The CDR3 totals 13 residues. The V gene lost 5 bases and the J gene lost 6 bases, with 11 bases spanning the gap. Germline-derived CDR1 and CDR2 are SGHTA and FQGTGA. The CDR3 coding sequence is TGTGCCAGCAGCCAGGGCCGATCCAATGAGCAGTTCTTC. This sequence encodes CASSQGRSNEQFF.

Only a few counts were recorded for this clone. The genes are TRBV6-6 and TRBJ1-2; tentative D call: TRBD1 (6 bases). In germline, CDR1 is MNHNY, CDR2 SVGAGI (reference sequence). This CDR3 is 15 amino acids long. The V gene lost 5 bases and the J gene lost 2 bases, with 15 bases spanning the gap. The CDR3 here is CASSAQGTLNYGYTF. For the CDR3, the DNA is TGTGCCAGCAGTGCCCAGGGGACATTAAACTATGGCTACACCTTC.